These 10 T cell receptor beta chains were sequenced from one sample in a study of siplizumab effects on memory and regulatory T cells. The protocol was immunoSEQ multiplex PCR, while the TCRdb copy is restricted to in-frame clones and leaves out a portion. The sample contains tens of thousands of clones, about 96% of which appear only once. Sequenced: naive CD8+ T cells sorted from blood. The receptors stem from a human donor in good health.

The J gene is TRBJ2-1, the V gene TRBV11-2; D call uncertain. Germline values: CDR1 SGHAT, CDR2 FQNNGV. V lost 0 bases and J lost 5, with 14 bases in between. The CDR3 loop spans 16 amino acids. The CDR3 region is CASSLDATGQNNEQFF. In DNA form, the CDR3 reads TGTGCCAGCAGCTTAGATGCGACTGGGCAAAACAATGAGCAGTTCTTC.

This chain connects TRBV9 to TRBJ1-6, with TRBD1 matching over 8 bases. V lost 3 bases and J lost 5; bases outside the gene matches: 4. CDR3 length equals 15 residues. The germline gives CDR1 SGDLS, CDR2 YYNGEE. In DNA form, the CDR3 reads TGTGCCAGCAGCGCCTGGACAGGGAATAATTCACCCCTCCACTTT. Its protein is CASSAWTGNNSPLHF.

This chain connects TRBV29-1 to TRBJ1-1; the match to TRBD1 covers 9 bases. Germline V gene data show CDR1 as SQVTM and CDR2 as ANQGSEA. The CDR3 consists of 12 residues. Unmatched junction bases numbered 4, after V lost 7 bases and J lost 4 bases. DNA for the CDR3: TGCAGCGGACAGACAGGGGGCACTGAAGCTTTCTTT. It is translated as CSGQTGGTEAFF.

The V gene is TRBV2, the J gene TRBJ2-7; D may be TRBD2 (6 bases). The CDR3 is 12 residues long. Germline V gene sequence: CDR1 SNHLY, CDR2 FYNNEI. The V end lost 3 bases, the J end lost 4 bases, and 7 bases lay between the germline ends. The CDR3 nucleotides read TGTGCCAGCAGTGAGGAGGGATACGAGCAGTACTTC. This gives the protein CASSEEGYEQYF.

The V gene is TRBV2, the J gene TRBJ1-1; possible D gene TRBD1, 6 bases. The CDR3 loop spans 11 amino acids. Germline loops: CDR1 SNHLY, CDR2 FYNNEI. Trimming removed 9 bases from V and 8 bases from J, with 13 bases in between. CDR3: CARHSGHEAFF. The CDR3 DNA reads as TGTGCCAGACATTCGGGACACGAAGCTTTCTTT.

V and J are TRBV4-1 and TRBJ1-3; TRBD1 might be the D (5 bases). CDR1 and CDR2 (germline): MGHRA, YSYEKL. Trimming stripped 0 bases from V and 8 bases from J, with 17 bases between. This CDR3 comprises 16 residues. The CDR3 DNA reads TGCGCCAGCAGCCAAGATCAATCGTGGGCGGGGGACACCATATATTTT. Residues: CASSQDQSWAGDTIYF.

The rearrangement joins TRBV4-3 to TRBJ2-2; D not certain. Germline lookup yields CDR1 LGHNA and CDR2 YSLEER. V was clipped by 0 bases and J by 9 bases, with 11 bases between them. This CDR3 comprises 14 residues. CDR3 protein: CASSQDRGIWELFF. The CDR3 DNA reads as TGCGCCAGCAGCCAAGATCGTGGCATCTGGGAGCTGTTTTTT.

This sequence joins TRBV9 and TRBJ2-7, with a weak D call TRBD1 (5 bases). CDR3 length: 13 residues. From germline, CDR1 is SGDLS and CDR2 YYNGEE. Trimming shortened V by 2 bases and J by 3 bases, and 9 bases separated the two germline ends. The CDR3 nucleotides read TGTGCCAGCAGCGTGGCCACAGGCTACGAGCAGTACTTC. Its translation: CASSVATGYEQYF.

The rearrangement joins TRBV5-1 to TRBJ1-1; D unresolved. Germline V gene sequence: CDR1 SGHRS, CDR2 YFSETQ. This CDR3 has 13 residues. Trimming removed 0 bases from V and 1 base from J, with 4 bases in between. The CDR3 DNA reads as TGCGCCAGCAGCTTGGTGCCGAACACTGAAGCTTTCTTT. It codes for CASSLVPNTEAFF.

The chain links TRBV4-2 to TRBJ1-5; D unclear. The CDR3 has 15 residues. V was pared by 0 bases and J by 0 bases, with 6 bases between. Germline V lookup: CDR1 LGHNA, CDR2 YNFKEQ. DNA of the CDR3: TGTGCCAGCAGCCAAGAACACAATAGCAATCAGCCCCAGCATTTT. Translated, it gives CASSQEHNSNQPQHF.